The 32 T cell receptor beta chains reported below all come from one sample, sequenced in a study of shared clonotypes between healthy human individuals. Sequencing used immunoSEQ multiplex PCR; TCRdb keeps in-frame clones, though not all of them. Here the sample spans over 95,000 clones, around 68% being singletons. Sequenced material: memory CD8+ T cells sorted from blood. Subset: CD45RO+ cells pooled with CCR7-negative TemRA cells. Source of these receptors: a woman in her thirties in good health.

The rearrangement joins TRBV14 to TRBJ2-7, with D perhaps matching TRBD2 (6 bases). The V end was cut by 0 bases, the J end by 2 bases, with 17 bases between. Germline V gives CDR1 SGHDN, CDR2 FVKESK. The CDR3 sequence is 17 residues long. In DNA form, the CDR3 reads TGTGCCAGCAGCCAAGATACTTTCGGGGACTCGACCTACGAGCAGTACTTC. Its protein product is CASSQDTFGDSTYEQYF.

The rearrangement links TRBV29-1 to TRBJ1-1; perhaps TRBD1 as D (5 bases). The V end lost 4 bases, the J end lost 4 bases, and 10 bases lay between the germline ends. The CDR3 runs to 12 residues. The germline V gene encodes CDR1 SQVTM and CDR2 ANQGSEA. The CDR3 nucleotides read TGCAGCGTTGTCCGGAGGGGCACTGAAGCTTTCTTT. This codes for CSVVRRGTEAFF.

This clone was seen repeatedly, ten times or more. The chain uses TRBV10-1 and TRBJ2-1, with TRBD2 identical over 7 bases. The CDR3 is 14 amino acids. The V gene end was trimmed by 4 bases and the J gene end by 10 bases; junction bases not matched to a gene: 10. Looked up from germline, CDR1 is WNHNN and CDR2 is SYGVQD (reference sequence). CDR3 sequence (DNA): TGCGCCAGCAGTGGCGGACTAGGTGGTATAGAGCAGTTCTTC. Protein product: CASSGGLGGIEQFF.

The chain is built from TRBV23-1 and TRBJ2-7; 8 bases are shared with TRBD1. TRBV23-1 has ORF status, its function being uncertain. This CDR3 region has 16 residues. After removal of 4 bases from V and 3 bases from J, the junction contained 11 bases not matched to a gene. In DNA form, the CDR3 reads TGCGCCAGCAGTCCTTCTACCTGGACAGGGTTCTACGAGCAGTACTTC. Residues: CASSPSTWTGFYEQYF.

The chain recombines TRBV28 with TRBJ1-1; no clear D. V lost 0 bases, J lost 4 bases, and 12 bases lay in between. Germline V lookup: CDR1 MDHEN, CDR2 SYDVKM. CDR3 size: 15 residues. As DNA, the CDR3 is TGTGCCAGCAGTTTATGGGAGGGCCTGGCCACTGAAGCTTTCTTT. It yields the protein CASSLWEGLATEAFF. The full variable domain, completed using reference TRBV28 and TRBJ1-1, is DVKVTQSSRYLVKRTGEKVFLECVQDMDHENMFWYRQDPGLGLRLIYFSYDVKMKEKGDIPEGYSVSREKKERFSLILESASTNQTSMYLCASSLWEGLATEAFFGQGTRLTVV.

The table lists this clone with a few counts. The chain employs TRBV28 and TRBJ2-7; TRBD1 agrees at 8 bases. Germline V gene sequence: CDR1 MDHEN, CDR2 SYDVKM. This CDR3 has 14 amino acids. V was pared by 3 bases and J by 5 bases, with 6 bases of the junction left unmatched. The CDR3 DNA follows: TGTGCCAGCAGTTTTCAGGGGGCCGTCCACGAGCAGTACTTC. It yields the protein CASSFQGAVHEQYF.

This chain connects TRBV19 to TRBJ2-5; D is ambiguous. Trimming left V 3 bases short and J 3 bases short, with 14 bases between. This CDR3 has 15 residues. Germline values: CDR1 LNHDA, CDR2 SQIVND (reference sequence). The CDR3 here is CASSMNQLPKETQYF. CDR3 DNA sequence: TGTGCCAGTAGTATGAATCAACTACCCAAAGAGACCCAGTACTTC.

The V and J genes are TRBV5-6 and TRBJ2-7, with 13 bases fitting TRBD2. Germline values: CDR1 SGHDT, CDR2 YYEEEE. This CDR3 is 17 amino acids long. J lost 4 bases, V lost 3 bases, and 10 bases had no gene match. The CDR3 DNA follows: TGTGCCAGCAGCTGGGGGACTAGCGGGAACCGCTTTTACGAGCAGTACTTC. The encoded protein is CASSWGTSGNRFYEQYF. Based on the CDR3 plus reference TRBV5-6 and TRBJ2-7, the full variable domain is DAGVTQSPTHLIKTRGQQVTLRCSPKSGHDTVSWYQQALGQGPQFIFQYYEEEERQRGNFPDRFSGHQFPNYSSELNVNALLLGDSALYLCASSWGTSGNRFYEQYFGPGTRLTVT.

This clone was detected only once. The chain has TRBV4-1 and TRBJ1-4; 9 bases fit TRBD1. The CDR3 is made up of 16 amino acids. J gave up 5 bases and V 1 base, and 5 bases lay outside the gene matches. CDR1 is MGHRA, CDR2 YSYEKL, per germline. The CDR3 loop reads CASSQVGGTGNEKLFF. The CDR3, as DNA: TGCGCCAGCAGCCAAGTAGGGGGGACAGGGAATGAAAAACTGTTTTTT.

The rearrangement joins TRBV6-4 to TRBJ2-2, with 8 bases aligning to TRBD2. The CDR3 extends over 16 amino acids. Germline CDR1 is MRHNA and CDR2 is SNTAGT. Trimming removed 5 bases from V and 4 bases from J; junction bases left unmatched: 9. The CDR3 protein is CASSPISGVGTGELFF. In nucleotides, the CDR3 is TGTGCCAGCAGTCCCATTAGCGGGGTCGGCACCGGGGAGCTGTTTTTT.

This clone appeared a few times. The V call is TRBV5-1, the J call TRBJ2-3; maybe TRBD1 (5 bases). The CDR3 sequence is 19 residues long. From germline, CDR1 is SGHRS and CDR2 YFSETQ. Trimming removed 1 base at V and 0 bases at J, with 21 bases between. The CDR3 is CASSLRLGINRGSTDTQYF. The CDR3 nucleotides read TGCGCCAGCAGCTTGCGTTTGGGGATAAATAGGGGTAGCACAGATACGCAGTATTTT.

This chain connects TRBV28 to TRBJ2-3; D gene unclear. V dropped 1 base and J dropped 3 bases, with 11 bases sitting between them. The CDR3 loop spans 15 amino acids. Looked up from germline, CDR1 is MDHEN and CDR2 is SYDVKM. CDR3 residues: CASSLFPGQTDTQYF. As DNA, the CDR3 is TGTGCCAGCAGTTTATTTCCAGGTCAGACAGATACGCAGTATTTT.

CDR3 sequence reads: CASSLGTGIGEQFF. DNA for the CDR3: TGCGCCAGCAGCTTAGGGACAGGGATCGGTGAGCAGTTCTTC. This chain joins TRBV5-1 and TRBJ2-1; TRBD1 matches at 9 bases. Germline trimming cut 2 bases from V and 9 bases from J; bases unmatched to any gene: 6. Germline CDR1 reads SGHRS; CDR2 reads YFSETQ. The CDR3 totals 14 residues.

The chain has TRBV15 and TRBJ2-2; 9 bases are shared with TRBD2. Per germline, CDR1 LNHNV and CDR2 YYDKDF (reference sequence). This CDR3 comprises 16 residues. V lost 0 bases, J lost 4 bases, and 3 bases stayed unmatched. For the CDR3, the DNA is TGTGCCACCAGCAGAGATGAACTAGCGGGCACCGGGGAGCTGTTTTTT. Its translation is CATSRDELAGTGELFF.

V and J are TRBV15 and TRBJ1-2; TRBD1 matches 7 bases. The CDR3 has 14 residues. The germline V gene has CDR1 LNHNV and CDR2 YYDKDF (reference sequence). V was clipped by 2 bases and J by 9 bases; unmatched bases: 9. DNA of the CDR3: TGTGCCACCAGCAGACCCAGTGGACAGGCACGCTACACCTTC. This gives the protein CATSRPSGQARYTF. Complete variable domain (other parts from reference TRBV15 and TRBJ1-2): DAMVIQNPRYQVTQFGKPVTLSCSQTLNHNVMYWYQQKSSQAPKLLFHYYDKDFNNEADTPDNFQSRRPNTSFCFLDIRSPGLGDTAMYLCATSRPSGQARYTFGSGTRLTVV.

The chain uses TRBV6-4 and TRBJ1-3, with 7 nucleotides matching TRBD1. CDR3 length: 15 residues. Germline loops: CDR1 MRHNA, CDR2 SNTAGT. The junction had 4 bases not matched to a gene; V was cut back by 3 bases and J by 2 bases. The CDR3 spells CASSEGQGAGNTIYF. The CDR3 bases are TGTGCCAGCAGTGAGGGCCAGGGGGCTGGAAACACCATATATTTT.

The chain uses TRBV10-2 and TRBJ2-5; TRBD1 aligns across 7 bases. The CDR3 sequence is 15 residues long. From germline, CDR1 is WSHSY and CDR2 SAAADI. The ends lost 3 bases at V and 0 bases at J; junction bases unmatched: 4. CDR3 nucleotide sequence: TGCGCCAGCAGTGAAAGGGGGCCGTACCAAGAGACCCAGTACTTC. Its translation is CASSERGPYQETQYF.

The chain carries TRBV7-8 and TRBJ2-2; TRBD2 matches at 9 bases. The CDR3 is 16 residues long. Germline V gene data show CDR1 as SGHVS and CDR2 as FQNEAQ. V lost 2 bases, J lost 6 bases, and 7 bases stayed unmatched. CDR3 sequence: CASSLSAGGRSGELFF. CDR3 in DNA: TGTGCCAGCAGCTTATCAGCGGGAGGAAGGTCCGGGGAGCTGTTTTTT.

CDR3 DNA sequence: TGCAGCGTTGAAGATGGCGGTAATACGCAGTATTTT. Its translation: CSVEDGGNTQYF. J is TRBJ2-3 and V is TRBV29-1; unclear D gene. The CDR3 is made up of 12 amino acids. Germline loops: CDR1 SQVTM, CDR2 ANQGSEA. Deletions cut 0 bases from V and 7 bases from J, with 8 bases between.

The CDR3 DNA reads as TGTGCCAGCAGTTTTATCAGGCGAAGGGGCGGCACTGAAGCTTTCTTT. It encodes CASSFIRRRGGTEAFF. The chain links TRBV28 to TRBJ1-1; the D gene is possibly TRBD1 (5 bases). The germline V gene has CDR1 MDHEN and CDR2 SYDVKM. V was pared by 3 bases and J by 4 bases, with 18 bases between. CDR3 length: 16 amino acids.

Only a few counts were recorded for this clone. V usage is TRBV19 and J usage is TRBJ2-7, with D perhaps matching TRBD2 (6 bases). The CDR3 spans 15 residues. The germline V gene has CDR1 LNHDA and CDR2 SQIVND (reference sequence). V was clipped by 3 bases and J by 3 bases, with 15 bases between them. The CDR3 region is CASSIIVGGDYEQYF. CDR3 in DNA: TGTGCCAGTAGTATCATCGTGGGGGGAGACTACGAGCAGTACTTC.

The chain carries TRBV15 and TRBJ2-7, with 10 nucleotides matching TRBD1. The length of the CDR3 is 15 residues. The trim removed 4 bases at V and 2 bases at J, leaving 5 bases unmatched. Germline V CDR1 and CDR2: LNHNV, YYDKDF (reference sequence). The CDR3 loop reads CATSKSGTGAYEQYF. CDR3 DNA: TGTGCCACCAGCAAGTCGGGGACAGGGGCCTACGAGCAGTACTTC.

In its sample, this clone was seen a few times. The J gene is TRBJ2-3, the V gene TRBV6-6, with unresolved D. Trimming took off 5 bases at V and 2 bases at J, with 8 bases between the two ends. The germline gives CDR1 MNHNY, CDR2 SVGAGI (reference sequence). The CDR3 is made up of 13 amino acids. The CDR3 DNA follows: TGTGCCAGCAGTCCCCCGTCCACAGATACGCAGTATTTT. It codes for CASSPPSTDTQYF.

The CDR3 sequence: CASSGLAGPVGNEQFF. The CDR3 nucleotides are TGTGCCAGCAGCGGGCTAGCCGGCCCCGTCGGTAATGAGCAGTTCTTC. The J gene is TRBJ2-1, the V gene TRBV9; weak D call: TRBD2 (5 bases). The germline V gene encodes CDR1 SGDLS and CDR2 YYNGEE. Trimming took 3 bases from V and 7 from J, leaving 20 bases between them. This CDR3 has 16 amino acids.

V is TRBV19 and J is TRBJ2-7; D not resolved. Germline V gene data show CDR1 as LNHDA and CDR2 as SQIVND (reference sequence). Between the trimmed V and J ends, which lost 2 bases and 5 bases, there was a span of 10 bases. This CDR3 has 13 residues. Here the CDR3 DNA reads TGTGCCAGTAGTATAAACCCGAATAACGAGCAGTACTTC. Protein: CASSINPNNEQYF. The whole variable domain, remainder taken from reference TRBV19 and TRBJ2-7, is DGGITQSPKYLFRKEGQNVTLSCEQNLNHDAMYWYRQDPGQGLRLIYYSQIVNDFQKGDIAEGYSVSREKKESFPLTVTSAQKNPTAFYLCASSINPNNEQYFGPGTRLTVT.

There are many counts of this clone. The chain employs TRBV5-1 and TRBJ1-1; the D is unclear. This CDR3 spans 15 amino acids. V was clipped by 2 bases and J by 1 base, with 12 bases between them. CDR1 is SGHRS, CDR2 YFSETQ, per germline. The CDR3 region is CASSFGIGENTEAFF. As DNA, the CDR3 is TGCGCCAGCAGCTTCGGAATCGGGGAGAACACTGAAGCTTTCTTT.

The CDR3 DNA follows: TGTGCCAGCAGCTCTGTACCTACCGGGACAGGGAGAAATAAGGAGTCTGGGGCCAACGTCCTGACTTTC. Protein product: CASSSVPTGTGRNKESGANVLTF. The rearrangement joins TRBV28 to TRBJ2-6; TRBD1 matches at 9 bases. With V trimmed by 6 bases and J by 1 base, 25 bases remained unmatched. The CDR3 is 23 amino acids. Germline assignment: CDR1 MDHEN and CDR2 SYDVKM.

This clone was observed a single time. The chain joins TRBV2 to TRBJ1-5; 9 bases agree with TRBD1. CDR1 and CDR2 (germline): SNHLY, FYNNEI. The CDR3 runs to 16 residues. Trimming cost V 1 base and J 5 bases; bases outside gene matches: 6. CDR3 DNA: TGTGCCAGCAGTGAAGAGGGACAGGGCTTGTATCAGCCCCAGCATTTT. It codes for CASSEEGQGLYQPQHF.

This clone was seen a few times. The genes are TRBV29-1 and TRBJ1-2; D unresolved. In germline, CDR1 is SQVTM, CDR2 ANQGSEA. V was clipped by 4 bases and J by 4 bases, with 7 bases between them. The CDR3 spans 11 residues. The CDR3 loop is CSVVALYGYTF. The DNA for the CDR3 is TGCAGCGTTGTCGCCCTCTATGGCTACACCTTC.

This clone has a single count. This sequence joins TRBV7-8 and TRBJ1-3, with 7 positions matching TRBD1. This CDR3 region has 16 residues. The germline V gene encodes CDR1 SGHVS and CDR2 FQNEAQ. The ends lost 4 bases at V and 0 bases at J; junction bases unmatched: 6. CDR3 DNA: TGTGCCAGCAGCTCTCTTGGACAGGACTCTGGAAACACCATATATTTT. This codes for CASSSLGQDSGNTIYF.

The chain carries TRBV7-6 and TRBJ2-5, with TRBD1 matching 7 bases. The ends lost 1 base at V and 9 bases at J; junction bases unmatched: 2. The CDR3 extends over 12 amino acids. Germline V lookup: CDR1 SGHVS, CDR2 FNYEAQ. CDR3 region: CASSLEGAAQYF. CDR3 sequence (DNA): TGTGCCAGCAGCTTAGAGGGGGCGGCCCAGTACTTC.

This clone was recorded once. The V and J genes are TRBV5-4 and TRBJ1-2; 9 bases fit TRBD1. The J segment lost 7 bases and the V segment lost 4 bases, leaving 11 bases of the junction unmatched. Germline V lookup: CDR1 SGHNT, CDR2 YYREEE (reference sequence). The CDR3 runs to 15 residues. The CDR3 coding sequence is TGTGCCAGCAGCCGTCCCGGGACAGGGCTCAGTGGCTACACCTTC. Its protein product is CASSRPGTGLSGYTF.